The 12 T cell receptor beta chains in this list originate from one sample, sequenced in a study of T cell responses to AZD1222 COVID-19 vaccine. Measured with immunoSEQ multiplex PCR; TCRdb has only the in-frame clones, and not every one. Here the sample spans roughly 120,000 clones, roughly 84% being singletons. The specimen was peripheral blood, collected on day 0 of AZD1222 vaccination. The receptors originated from an adult in good health.

J is TRBJ2-7 and V is TRBV15; no reliable D call. Germline lookup yields CDR1 LNHNV and CDR2 YYDKDF (reference sequence). The CDR3 runs to 18 residues. Trimming took 0 bases from V and 2 from J, leaving 20 bases between them. CDR3 loop: CATSRDPIKGTNPYEQYF. The CDR3 DNA follows: TGTGCCACCAGCAGAGATCCGATAAAGGGAACCAACCCCTACGAGCAGTACTTC.

The rearrangement joins TRBV5-1 to TRBJ1-2; D ambiguous. V lost 0 bases to trimming and J lost 2 bases, with 8 bases between them. Germline CDR1 is SGHRS and CDR2 is YFSETQ. This CDR3 contains 14 residues. The CDR3 coding sequence is TGCGCCAGCAGCTTGGAGACACCCAACTATGGCTACACCTTC. Its protein is CASSLETPNYGYTF.

The chain employs TRBV19 and TRBJ2-3; no definite D call. V was clipped by 5 bases and J by 5 bases, with 8 bases between them. This CDR3 has 12 amino acids. Germline V lookup: CDR1 LNHDA, CDR2 SQIVND (reference sequence). CDR3 coding DNA: TGTGCCAGTAGTGCCCGAAAAGATACGCAGTATTTT. As protein: CASSARKDTQYF.

As regards this clone: Other DNA sequences in this sample translate to the same CDR3. The CDR3 nucleotides are TGTGCCAGCAGCTTAGCAGTTAGCAATCAGCCCCAGCATTTT. Translating it yields CASSLAVSNQPQHF. V and J are TRBV7-2 and TRBJ1-5; D is ambiguous. CDR1 SGHTA and CDR2 FQGNSA come from the germline V gene. This CDR3 region has 14 residues. The V end was cut by 0 bases, the J end by 0 bases, with 3 bases between.

This clone has a handful of counts. The chain combines TRBV27 with TRBJ2-2, with D unclear. Germline values: CDR1 MNHEY, CDR2 SMNVEV (reference sequence). CDR3 length equals 14 residues. The germline V and J ends were trimmed by 7 bases and 1 base, with 10 bases remaining between them. The CDR3 loop is CASMSVLNTGELFF. The CDR3 DNA reads as TGTGCCAGCATGTCAGTATTGAACACCGGGGAGCTGTTTTTT.

The rearrangement links TRBV5-1 to TRBJ2-7; a weak D match, TRBD1 (5 bases). The CDR3 runs 14 residues. The germline V gene has CDR1 SGHRS and CDR2 YFSETQ. V lost 0 bases and J lost 0, with 7 bases in between. The CDR3 region is CASSLEGNSYEQYF. CDR3 in DNA: TGCGCCAGCAGCTTGGAGGGGAACTCCTACGAGCAGTACTTC. Using reference TRBV5-1 and TRBJ2-7 for the parts outside the CDR3, the full variable domain is KAGVTQTPRYLIKTRGQQVTLSCSPISGHRSVSWYQQTPGQGLQFLFEYFSETQRNKGNFPGRFSGRQFSNSRSEMNVSTLELGDSALYLCASSLEGNSYEQYFGPGTRLTVT.

V and J are TRBV19 and TRBJ1-6; TRBD1 might be the D (5 bases). Trimming pared 9 bases from V and 7 bases from J, leaving 13 bases between. This CDR3 contains 13 residues. CDR1 and CDR2 from the germline V gene are LNHDA and SQIVND (reference sequence). CDR3 region: CASREVRNSPLHF. As DNA, the CDR3 is TGTGCCAGCAGGGAGGTCCGCAATTCACCCCTCCACTTT.

The CDR3 DNA reads TGTGCCAGCAGCTTTGGTCTCCGAGACCAGCCCCAGCATTTT. Its translation is CASSFGLRDQPQHF. J is TRBJ1-5 and V is TRBV5-6; no clear D gene. The germline V and J ends were trimmed by 2 bases and 7 bases, with 13 bases remaining between them. The CDR3 extends over 14 amino acids. Germline loops: CDR1 SGHDT, CDR2 YYEEEE.

This chain connects TRBV27 to TRBJ1-2, with 7 nucleotides matching TRBD1. The CDR3 loop spans 15 amino acids. Germline values: CDR1 MNHEY, CDR2 SMNVEV (reference sequence). The ends lost 6 bases at V and 0 bases at J; junction bases unmatched: 7. CDR3 DNA sequence: TGTGCCAGCAGACGGGACAGATCCTCTAACTATGGCTACACCTTC. Protein sequence: CASRRDRSSNYGYTF.

This chain joins TRBV19 and TRBJ1-6; D is undetermined. The CDR3 loop spans 13 amino acids. Deletions cut 9 bases from V and 7 bases from J, with 13 bases between. Germline V gene data show CDR1 as LNHDA and CDR2 as SQIVND (reference sequence). For the CDR3, the DNA is TGTGCCAGCGCCCATACGGAGAATTCACCCCTCCACTTT. Protein product: CASAHTENSPLHF.

V is TRBV19 and J is TRBJ1-1, with D possibly matching TRBD1 (6 bases). V was cut by 3 bases and J by 6 bases, with 14 bases left in between. CDR3 length: 14 residues. The germline gives CDR1 LNHDA, CDR2 SQIVND (reference sequence). DNA of the CDR3: TGTGCCAGTAGTATTTCCTCCGGGGGCTCTGAAGCTTTCTTT. This gives the protein CASSISSGGSEAFF.

V is TRBV3-1 (or the pseudogene TRBV3-2) and J is TRBJ2-3; no clear D gene. Germline V gene data show CDR1 as LGHDT and CDR2 as YNNKEL (reference sequence). The CDR3 sequence is 14 residues long. The ends were cut back, 0 bases at V and 5 bases at J, with 9 bases in the middle. This CDR3 is CASSQDPMEDTQYF. The CDR3, as DNA: TGTGCCAGCAGCCAAGATCCTATGGAAGATACGCAGTATTTT.